These 12 T cell receptor beta chains share one sample of origin, sequenced in a study of T cells in Graves' hyperthyroidism and ophthalmopathy. Amplification of TCR beta CDR3 regions used RNA as the template. TCR CDR3 regions were first amplified by RT-PCR with HTBI primers. MiXCR was run by TCRdb on the multiplex PCR reads, yielding one entry per CDR3 protein. The sample records hundreds of thousands of distinct CDR3 sequences, roughly 14% being singletons. Sequencing input: blood. The receptors derive from a middle-aged woman with Graves' ophthalmopathy.

This clonotype was counted many times. The chain carries TRBV27 and TRBJ2-4, with 10 bases fitting TRBD2. The trim removed 2 bases at V and 9 bases at J, leaving 4 bases unmatched. This CDR3 is 14 amino acids long. CDR1 is MNHEY, CDR2 SMNVEV, per germline (reference sequence). CDR3 nucleotides: TGTGCCAGCAGTTTACTAGCGGGAGAGGGCATTCAGTACTTC. It is translated as CASSLLAGEGIQYF.

Ten or more counts support this clonotype. The chain joins TRBV12-3 or TRBV12-4 to TRBJ1-1; D unclear. V was trimmed by 6 bases and J by 1 base, leaving 18 bases between them. This CDR3 has 16 amino acids. DNA for the CDR3: TGTGCCAGCAGAAAACGACTTGACGGAGAGAACACTGAAGCTTTCTTT. It encodes CASRKRLDGENTEAFF.

This clonotype was recorded a few times. The genes are TRBV24-1 and TRBJ1-2; 10 bases match TRBD1. Germline assignment: CDR1 KGHDR and CDR2 SFDVKD. V shed 9 bases, J shed 5 bases, and the junction held 2 bases outside the gene matches. The CDR3 is made up of 12 amino acids. The CDR3 sequence: CATGDRGYGYTF. DNA for the CDR3: TGTGCCACCGGGGACAGGGGATATGGCTACACCTTC.

The chain combines TRBV19 with TRBJ2-7, with no clear D. Per germline, CDR1 LNHDA and CDR2 SQIVND (reference sequence). Trimming left V 7 bases short and J 0 bases short, with 13 bases between. This CDR3 is 14 amino acids long. As DNA, the CDR3 is TGTGCCAGTAAAAAGCAAGAGACCTCCTACGAGCAGTACTTC. This translates into CASKKQETSYEQYF. Full variable domain (remainder filled in from reference TRBV19 and TRBJ2-7): DGGITQSPKYLFRKEGQNVTLSCEQNLNHDAMYWYRQDPGQGLRLIYYSQIVNDFQKGDIAEGYSVSREKKESFPLTVTSAQKNPTAFYLCASKKQETSYEQYFGPGTRLTVT.

This clonotype was seen at least ten times. One junction end disagrees with the germline gene, perhaps due to a read error. The CDR3 DNA is TGTGCCAGCAGCTTAGAGGGGACTACGACCTACGAGCAGTGCTTC. Its protein product is CASSLEGTTTYEQCF. V is TRBV7-2 and J is TRBJ2-7; 7 bases line up with TRBD2. The germline gives CDR1 SGHTA, CDR2 FQGNSA. This CDR3 is 15 amino acids long. Based on the CDR3 plus reference TRBV7-2 and TRBJ2-7, the full variable domain is GAGVSQSPSNKVTEKGKDVELRCDPISGHTALYWYRQSLGQGLEFLIYFQGNSAPDKSGLPSDRFSAERTGGSVSTLTIQRTQQEDSAVYLCASSLEGTTTYEQCFGPGTRLTVT.

This clonotype was seen ten or more times. The rearrangement uses TRBV27 and TRBJ2-7; TRBD2 matches at 8 bases. Trimming cost V 6 bases and J 5 bases; bases outside gene matches: 6. Germline CDR1 reads MNHEY; CDR2 reads SMNVEV (reference sequence). The CDR3 is made up of 13 amino acids. The CDR3 DNA follows: TGTGCCAGCAGCCTGCGGGGGGTGGACGAGCAGTACTTC. Translating gives CASSLRGVDEQYF.

This clonotype has at least ten counts. The chain joins TRBV29-1 to TRBJ2-7, with 8 bases lining up with TRBD1. The CDR3 contains 14 residues. In germline, CDR1 is SQVTM, CDR2 ANQGSEA. V lost 0 bases to trimming and J lost 2 bases; unmatched junction nucleotides: 3. The CDR3 here is CSVEDRGLTYEQYF. CDR3 bases: TGCAGCGTTGAAGACAGGGGGCTGACCTACGAGCAGTACTTC.

The chain uses TRBV20-1 and TRBJ1-1; 7 nucleotides match TRBD1. J was trimmed by 4 bases and V by 5 bases; bases with no gene match: 7. Germline CDR1 reads DFQATT; CDR2 reads SNEGSKA (reference sequence). This CDR3 has 13 residues. CDR3: CSAVRTGGTEAFF. For the CDR3, the DNA is TGCAGTGCTGTCCGGACAGGCGGCACTGAAGCTTTCTTT.

Only a few counts were recorded for this clonotype. V and J are TRBV6-2 or TRBV6-3 and TRBJ2-2, with D tentatively TRBD2 (5 bases). The CDR3 has 17 amino acids. Trimming took off 2 bases at V and 1 base at J, with 14 bases between the two ends. CDR1 and CDR2 from the germline V gene are MNHEY and SVGEGT. CDR3 sequence reads: CASSYERERGNTGELFF. CDR3 coding DNA: TGTGCCAGCAGTTACGAGCGAGAACGGGGGAACACCGGGGAGCTGTTTTTT.

This chain links TRBV9 with TRBJ1-1; possible D gene TRBD1, 5 bases. V lost 0 bases and J 1 base, leaving 7 bases between the germline ends. Germline V gene data show CDR1 as SGDLS and CDR2 as YYNGEE. The CDR3 runs 14 residues. For the CDR3, the DNA is TGTGCCAGCAGCGTAGTAGGGGCGAACACTGAAGCTTTCTTT. Translated, it gives CASSVVGANTEAFF.

This clonotype was detected ten times or more. The DNA of the CDR3 is TGTGCCAGCAGCCCCGGAGTTCTACAAGAGACCCAGTACTTC. Protein product: CASSPGVLQETQYF. The V and J genes are TRBV7-2 and TRBJ2-5; D call uncertain. V lost 5 bases, J lost 2 bases, and 12 bases lay in between. CDR1 SGHTA and CDR2 FQGNSA come from the germline V gene. The length of the CDR3 is 14 residues.

This clonotype was detected many times. The chain joins TRBV19 to TRBJ2-7; 10 nucleotides line up with TRBD2. Germline assignment: CDR1 LNHDA and CDR2 SQIVND (reference sequence). The V and J ends lost 6 bases and 1 base, in that order; junction bases with no gene match: 6. This CDR3 contains 15 residues. The CDR3: CASRNLAGESYEQYF. The DNA of the CDR3 is TGTGCCAGTAGGAACCTAGCGGGAGAATCCTACGAGCAGTACTTC.